This T cell receptor beta chain was sequenced in a study of blood T cell repertoires in COVID-19. Germline CDR1 is MNHEY and CDR2 is SVGAGI. CDR3 length equals 16 residues. V was clipped by 0 bases and J by 4 bases, with 12 bases between them. The assay was immunoSEQ multiplex PCR, and TCRdb's table has in-frame clones only and misses some. The sample has some 490,000 clones; around 85% are singletons. The chain recombines TRBV6-5 with TRBJ2-2; D possibly corresponds to TRBD1 (5 bases). The TCR comes from a woman between 55 and 75 years old who had recovered from COVID-19. The sample taken for sequencing was PBMCs or T cells enriched from blood (not recorded which). The chain's CDR3 is CASSYSGQGGTGELFF. The CDR3 nucleotides read TGTGCCAGCAGTTACTCGGGCCAGGGCGGCACCGGGGAGCTGTTTTTT.